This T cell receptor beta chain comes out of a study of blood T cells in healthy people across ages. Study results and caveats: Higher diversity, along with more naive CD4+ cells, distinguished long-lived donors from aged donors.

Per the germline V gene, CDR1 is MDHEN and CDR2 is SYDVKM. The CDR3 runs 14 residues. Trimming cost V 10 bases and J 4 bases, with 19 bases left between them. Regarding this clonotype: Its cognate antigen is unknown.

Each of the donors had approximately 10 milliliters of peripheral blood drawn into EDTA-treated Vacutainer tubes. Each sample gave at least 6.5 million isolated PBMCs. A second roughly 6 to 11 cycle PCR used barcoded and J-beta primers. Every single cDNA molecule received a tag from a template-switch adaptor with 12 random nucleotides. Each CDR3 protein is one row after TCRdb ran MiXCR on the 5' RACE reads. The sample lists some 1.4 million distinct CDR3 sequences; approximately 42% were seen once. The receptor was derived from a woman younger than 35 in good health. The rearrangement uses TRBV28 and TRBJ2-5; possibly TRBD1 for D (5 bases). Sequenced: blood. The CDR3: CATGRIQVVETQYF. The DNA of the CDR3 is TGTGCCACCGGACGGATACAGGTGGTAGAGACCCAGTACTTC.